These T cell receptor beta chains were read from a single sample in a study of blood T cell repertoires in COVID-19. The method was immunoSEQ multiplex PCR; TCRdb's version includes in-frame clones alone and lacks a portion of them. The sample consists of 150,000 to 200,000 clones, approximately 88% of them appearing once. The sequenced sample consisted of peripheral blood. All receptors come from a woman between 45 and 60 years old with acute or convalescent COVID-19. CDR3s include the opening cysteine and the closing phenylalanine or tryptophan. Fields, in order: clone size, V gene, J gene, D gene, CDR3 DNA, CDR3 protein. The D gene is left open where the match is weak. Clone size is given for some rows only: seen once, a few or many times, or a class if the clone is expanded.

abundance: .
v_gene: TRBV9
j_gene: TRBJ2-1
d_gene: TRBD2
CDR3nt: TGTGCCAGCAGCGTAGTGGCTAGCGGGAGTTCCTACAATGAGCAGTTCTTC
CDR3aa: CASSVVASGSSYNEQFF

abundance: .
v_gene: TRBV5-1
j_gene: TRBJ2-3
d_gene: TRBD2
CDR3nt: TGCGCCAGCACCCGGGGGTCTAGCGGGGCCACAGATACGCAGTATTTT
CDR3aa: CASTRGSSGATDTQYF

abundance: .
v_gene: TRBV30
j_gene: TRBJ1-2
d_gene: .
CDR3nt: TGTGCCTGGAGGTTGGGGGGGCCCTGGCATGGCTACACCTTC
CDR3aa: CAWRLGGPWHGYTF

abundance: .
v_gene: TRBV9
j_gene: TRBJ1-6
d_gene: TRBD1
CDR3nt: TGTGCCAGCAGTACGGGGACAGGGGGTTCACCCCTCCACTTT
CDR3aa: CASSTGTGGSPLHF

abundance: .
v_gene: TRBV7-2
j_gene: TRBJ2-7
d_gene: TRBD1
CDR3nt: TGTGCCAGCAGCTTATTCAGGGGGCCGACCTACGAGCAGTACTTC
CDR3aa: CASSLFRGPTYEQYF

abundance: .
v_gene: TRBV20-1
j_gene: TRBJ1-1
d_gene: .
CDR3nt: TGCAGTGCTAGTGGATCGTTAAGGAGAGCTTTCTTT
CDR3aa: CSASGSLRRAFF

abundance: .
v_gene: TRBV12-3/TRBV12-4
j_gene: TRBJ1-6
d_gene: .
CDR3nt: TGTGCCAGCAGTTTAACGGGGTACTCACCCCTCCACTTT
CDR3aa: CASSLTGYSPLHF

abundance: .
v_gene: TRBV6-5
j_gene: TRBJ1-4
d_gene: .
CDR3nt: TGTGCCAGCAGTTCCGGGTACGATGAAAAACTGTTTTTT
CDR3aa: CASSSGYDEKLFF

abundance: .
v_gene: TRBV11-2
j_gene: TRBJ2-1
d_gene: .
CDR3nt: TGTGCCAGCAGCTTAGGCCTCACAGAGCAGTTCTTC
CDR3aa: CASSLGLTEQFF

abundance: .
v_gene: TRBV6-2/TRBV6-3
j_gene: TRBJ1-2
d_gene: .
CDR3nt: TGTGCCAGCAGCCGACTTTCGGGTGGCTACACCTTC
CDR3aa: CASSRLSGGYTF

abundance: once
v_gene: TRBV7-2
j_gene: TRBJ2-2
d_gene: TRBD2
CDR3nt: TGTGCCAGCAGCGCCAGGCGGGTAACGGGAGCGGGGTCACCCGGGGAGCTGTTTTTT
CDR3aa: CASSARRVTGAGSPGELFF

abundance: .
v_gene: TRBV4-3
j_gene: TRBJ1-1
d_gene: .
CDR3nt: TGCGCCAGCAGCCAAGTCGTCAGAAACACTGAAGCTTTCTTT
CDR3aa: CASSQVVRNTEAFF

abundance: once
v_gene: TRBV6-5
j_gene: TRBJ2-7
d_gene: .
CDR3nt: TGTGCCAGCAGACCGGACAGAAACTACGAGCAGTACTTC
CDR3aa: CASRPDRNYEQYF

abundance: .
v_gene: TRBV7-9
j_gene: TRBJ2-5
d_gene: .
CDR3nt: TGTGCCAGCAGCTTTGGCCTTTCTGGGGGCAACCAGTACTTC
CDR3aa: CASSFGLSGGNQYF

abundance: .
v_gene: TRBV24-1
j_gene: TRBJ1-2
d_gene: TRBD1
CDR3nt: TGTGCCACCAGTGATTCCCGGGACAGGGCTGGCTACACCTTC
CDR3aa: CATSDSRDRAGYTF

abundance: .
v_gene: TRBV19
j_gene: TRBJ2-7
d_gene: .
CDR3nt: TGTGCCAGTAGTATTTCCGGGTCCCTCTACGAGCAGTACTTC
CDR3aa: CASSISGSLYEQYF

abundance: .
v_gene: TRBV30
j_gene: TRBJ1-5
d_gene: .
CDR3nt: TGTGCCTGGAGTGTAGGAGGGGCGAACAATCAGCCCCAGCATTTT
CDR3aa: CAWSVGGANNQPQHF

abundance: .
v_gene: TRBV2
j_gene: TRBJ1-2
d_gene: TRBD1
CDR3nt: TGTGCCAGCAGTGAGAGTGCGGCAGGGGGCCCCAACTATGGCTACACCTTC
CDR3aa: CASSESAAGGPNYGYTF

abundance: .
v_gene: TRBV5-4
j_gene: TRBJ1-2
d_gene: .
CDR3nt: TGTGCCAGCAGCTTACATGACAGAGCCTATGGCTACACCTTC
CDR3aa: CASSLHDRAYGYTF

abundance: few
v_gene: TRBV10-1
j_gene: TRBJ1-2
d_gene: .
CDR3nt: TGCGCCAGCAGTGCCCGGCCGGGCTATGGCTACACCTTC
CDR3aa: CASSARPGYGYTF

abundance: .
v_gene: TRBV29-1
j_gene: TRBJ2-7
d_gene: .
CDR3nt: TGCAGCGTTGCTGGGCACTACGAGCAGTACTTC
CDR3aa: CSVAGHYEQYF

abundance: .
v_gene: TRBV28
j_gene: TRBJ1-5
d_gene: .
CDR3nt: TGTGCCAGCAGTTCGGGACTCGGACCGCAGGAGAAGCCCCAGCATTTT
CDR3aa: CASSSGLGPQEKPQHF

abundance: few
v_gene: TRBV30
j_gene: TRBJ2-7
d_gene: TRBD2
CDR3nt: TGTGCCTGGAGCCGACTACGACTAGCGGGAGACCACGAGCAGTACTTC
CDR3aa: CAWSRLRLAGDHEQYF

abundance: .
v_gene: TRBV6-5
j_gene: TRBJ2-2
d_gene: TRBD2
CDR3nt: TGTGCCAGCATGGCGGGGGGAATTAACGGGGAGCTGTTTTTT
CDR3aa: CASMAGGINGELFF

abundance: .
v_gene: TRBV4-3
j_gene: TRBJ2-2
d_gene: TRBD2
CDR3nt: TGCGCCAGCAGCCAAGAGACTAGCGGGAGGGCTGGCACCGGGGAGCTGTTTTTT
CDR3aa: CASSQETSGRAGTGELFF

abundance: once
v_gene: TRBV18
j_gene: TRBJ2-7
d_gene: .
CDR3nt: TGTGCCAGCTCACCACCTGGACAACGCGAGCAGTACTTC
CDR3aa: CASSPPGQREQYF

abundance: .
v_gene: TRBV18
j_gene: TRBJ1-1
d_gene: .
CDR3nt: TGTGCCAGCTCACTGTCCGGGACAAAAAACACTGAAGCTTTCTTT
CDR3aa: CASSLSGTKNTEAFF

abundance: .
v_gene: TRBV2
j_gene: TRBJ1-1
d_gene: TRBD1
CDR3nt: TGTGCCAGCAGTGGGGACAGCTCAGAAGCTTTCTTT
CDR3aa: CASSGDSSEAFF

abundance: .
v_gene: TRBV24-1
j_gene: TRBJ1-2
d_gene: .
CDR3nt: TGTGCCACCAGTGATTTCGGGGATAACTATGGCTACACCTTC
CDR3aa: CATSDFGDNYGYTF

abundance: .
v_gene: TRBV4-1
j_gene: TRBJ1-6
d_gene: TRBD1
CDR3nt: TGCGCCAGCAGCCTCGAGCAGGGGGCTGGTTCACCCCTCCACTTT
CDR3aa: CASSLEQGAGSPLHF

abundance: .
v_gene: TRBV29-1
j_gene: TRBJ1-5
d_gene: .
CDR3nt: TGCAGCGTCGCGGACGGGGTCCTTGGGAATCAGCCCCAGCATTTT
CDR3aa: CSVADGVLGNQPQHF

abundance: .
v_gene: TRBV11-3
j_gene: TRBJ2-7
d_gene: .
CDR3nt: TGTGCCAGCAGCTTAGAGAGAGGACAGCCCTACGAGCAGTACTTC
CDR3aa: CASSLERGQPYEQYF

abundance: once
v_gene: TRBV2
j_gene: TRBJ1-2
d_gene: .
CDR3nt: TGTGCCAGCAACGGACTTTCTAACTATGGCTACACCTTC
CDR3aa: CASNGLSNYGYTF

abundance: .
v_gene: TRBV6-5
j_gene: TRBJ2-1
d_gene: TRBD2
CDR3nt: TGTGCCAGCGGATTAGCGGGAGGCGGCCGGCAGTTCTTC
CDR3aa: CASGLAGGGRQFF

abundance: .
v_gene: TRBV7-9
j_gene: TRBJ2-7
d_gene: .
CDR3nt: TGTGCCAGCAGCTTAGTATTCTCAGGCCACGAGCAGTACTTC
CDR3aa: CASSLVFSGHEQYF

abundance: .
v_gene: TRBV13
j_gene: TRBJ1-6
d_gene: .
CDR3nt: TGTGCCAGCAGCCTGGGGGCAGGGGTAAATTCACCCCTCCACTTT
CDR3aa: CASSLGAGVNSPLHF

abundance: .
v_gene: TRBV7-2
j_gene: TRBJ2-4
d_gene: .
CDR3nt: TGTGCCAGCAGCCCAACGGTAGCCAAAAACATTCAGTACTTC
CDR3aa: CASSPTVAKNIQYF

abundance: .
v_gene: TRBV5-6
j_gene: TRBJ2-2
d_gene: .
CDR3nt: TGTGCCAGCAGCTTCCTTGGCGGTGAGGGTACCGGGGAGCTGTTTTTT
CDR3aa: CASSFLGGEGTGELFF

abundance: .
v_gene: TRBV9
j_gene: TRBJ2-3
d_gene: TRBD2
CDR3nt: TGTGCCAGCAGCGTAGCAAGCGGGAGATGGGCAGATACGCAGTATTTT
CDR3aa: CASSVASGRWADTQYF

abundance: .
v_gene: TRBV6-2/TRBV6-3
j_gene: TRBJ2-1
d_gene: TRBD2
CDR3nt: TGTGCCAGCAGTTACCAAAGGACTAGCGGGGACTCCTACAATGAGCAGTTCTTC
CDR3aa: CASSYQRTSGDSYNEQFF

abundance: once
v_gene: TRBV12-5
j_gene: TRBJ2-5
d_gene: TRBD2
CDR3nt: TGTGCTAGTGGTTTAGCCAAAGATAGCGGGGTCCAAGAGACCCAGTACTTC
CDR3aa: CASGLAKDSGVQETQYF

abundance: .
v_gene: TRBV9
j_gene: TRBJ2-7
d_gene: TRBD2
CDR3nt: TGTGCCAGCAGCTCTGGGGGGGACGACTACGAGCAGTACTTC
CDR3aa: CASSSGGDDYEQYF

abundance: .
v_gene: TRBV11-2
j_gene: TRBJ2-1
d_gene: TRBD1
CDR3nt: TGTGCCAGCAGCTTAGTGTGGGACAGGGATGTGCATGAGCAGTTCTTC
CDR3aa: CASSLVWDRDVHEQFF

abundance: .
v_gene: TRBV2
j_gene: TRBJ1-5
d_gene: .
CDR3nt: TGTGCCAGCAGTGAAACAGGCTATCAGCCCCAGCATTTT
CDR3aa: CASSETGYQPQHF

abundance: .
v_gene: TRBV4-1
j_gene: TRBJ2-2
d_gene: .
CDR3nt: TGCGCCAGCAGCCAAGTTCGTCAGGTTACCGGGGAGCTGTTTTTT
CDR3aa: CASSQVRQVTGELFF

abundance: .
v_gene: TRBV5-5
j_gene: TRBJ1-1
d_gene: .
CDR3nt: TGTGCCAGCAGCTCCAGCGCGGGGGACACTGAAGCTTTCTTT
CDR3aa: CASSSSAGDTEAFF

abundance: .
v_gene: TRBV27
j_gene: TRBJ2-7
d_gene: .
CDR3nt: TGTGCCAGCAGTTCGATTACGGCTAGCTCCTACGAGCAGTACTTC
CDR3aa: CASSSITASSYEQYF

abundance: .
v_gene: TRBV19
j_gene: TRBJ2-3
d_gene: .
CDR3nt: TGTGCCAGTAGCCTGTCCGGGTCCATCTACACAGATACGCAGTATTTT
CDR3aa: CASSLSGSIYTDTQYF

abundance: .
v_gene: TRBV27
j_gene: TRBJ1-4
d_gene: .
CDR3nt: TGTGCCAGCAGTCAAGGCAGCGGGGCCGGAAAACTGTTTTTT
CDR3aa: CASSQGSGAGKLFF

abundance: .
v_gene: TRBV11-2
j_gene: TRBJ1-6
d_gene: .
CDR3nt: TGTGCCAGCAGCGCCCGGGTTTCGAATTCACCCCTCCACTTT
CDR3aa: CASSARVSNSPLHF

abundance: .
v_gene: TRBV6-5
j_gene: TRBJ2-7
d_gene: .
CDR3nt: TGTGCCAGCAGTTACCTCCAGGACAGCTCCTACGAGCAGTACTTC
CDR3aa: CASSYLQDSSYEQYF

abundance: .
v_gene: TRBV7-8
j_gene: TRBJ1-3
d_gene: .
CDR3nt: TGTGCCAGCAGCTTAGGCACAGGGACTGGAAACACCATATATTTT
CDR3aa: CASSLGTGTGNTIYF

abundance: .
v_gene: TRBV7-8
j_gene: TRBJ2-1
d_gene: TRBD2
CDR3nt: TGTGCCAGCAGCTTAGTGGATCGGGGGGCCTACAATGAGCAGTTCTTC
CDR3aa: CASSLVDRGAYNEQFF

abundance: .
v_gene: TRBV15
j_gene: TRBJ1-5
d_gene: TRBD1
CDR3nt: TGTGCCACCAGGACAGGGAATCAGCCCCAGCATTTT
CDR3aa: CATRTGNQPQHF

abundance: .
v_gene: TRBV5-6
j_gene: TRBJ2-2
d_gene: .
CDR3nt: TGTGCCAGCAGCTTAGGAGGAGCAGGTGCTCCGAACACCGGGGAGCTGTTTTTT
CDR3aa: CASSLGGAGAPNTGELFF

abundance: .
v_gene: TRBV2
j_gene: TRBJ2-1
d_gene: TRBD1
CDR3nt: TGTGCCAGCACCGAACGGGGACAGGGCCTCAATGAGCAGTTCTTC
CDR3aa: CASTERGQGLNEQFF

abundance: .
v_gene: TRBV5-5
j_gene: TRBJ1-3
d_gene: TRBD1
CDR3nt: TGTGCCAGCAGCGCGACAGGGTCTGGAAACACCATATATTTT
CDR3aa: CASSATGSGNTIYF

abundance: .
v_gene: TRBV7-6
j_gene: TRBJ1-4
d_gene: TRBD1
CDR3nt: TGTGCCAGCAGCCCCAGGGGGGATCATGAAAAACTGTTTTTT
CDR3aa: CASSPRGDHEKLFF

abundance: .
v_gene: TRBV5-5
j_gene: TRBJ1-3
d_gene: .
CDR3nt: TGTGCCAGCAGACTGATCGCTGGAAACACCATATATTTT
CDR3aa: CASRLIAGNTIYF

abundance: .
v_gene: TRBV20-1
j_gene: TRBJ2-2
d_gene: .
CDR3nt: TGCAGTGCTAGTGCGGGGAACACCGGGGAGCTGTTTTTT
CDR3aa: CSASAGNTGELFF